The clone carrying this TCR beta chain appeared once. Original data processing: Estimation of nucleated cell counts relied on the amplification of reference gene primers. TCRdb keeps only in-frame clones here, not all; method: immunoSEQ multiplex PCR. The DNA was the basis for D and trimming; V, J and clone size are from that table. The data contain 90,000 to 100,000 clones, about four fifths of them singletons. CDR1 is SGDLS, CDR2 YYNGEE, per germline. Trimming shortened V by 6 bases and J by 2 bases, and 12 bases separated the two germline ends. CDR3 size: 14 residues. This record comes from a study of blood T cell repertoires in COVID-19.

V gene TRBV9 combines with J gene TRBJ1-3; D is ambiguous. The sample taken for sequencing was peripheral blood. The sequence derives from a man between 65 and 79 years old with active or convalescent COVID-19. Written as DNA, the CDR3 is TGTGCCAGCACCGCCCAGGCCGCTGGAAACACCATATATTTT. It translates to CASTAQAAGNTIYF.